These 15 T cell receptor beta chains originate from one sample sequenced in a study of T-cell reconstitution after alpha-beta-depleted transplantation in children. Unique molecular identifiers were incorporated when the TCRbeta library was constructed. TCRdb re-derived calls from the PCR reads in MiXCR, one entry per CDR3 protein. The sample includes some 550,000 distinct CDR3 sequences, around 18% of them seen just once. The sequencing here drew on PBMCs from the stem cell graft donor, taken from the stem cell graft. Every receptor here comes from a human donor who donated a stem cell graft to a child with acute lymphoblastic leukemia.

This chain links TRBV20-1 with TRBJ2-7; TRBD1 matches 8 bases. The CDR3 extends over 14 amino acids. Germline V gene sequence: CDR1 DFQATT, CDR2 SNEGSKA (reference sequence). V shed 5 bases, J shed 4 bases, and the junction held 10 bases outside the gene matches. The CDR3 DNA follows: TGCAGTGCTGCCCGCGACAGGGGCTTGTACGAGCAGTACTTC. Amino acid sequence: CSAARDRGLYEQYF.

The rearrangement uses TRBV6-4 and TRBJ1-1, with D perhaps TRBD1 (5 bases). CDR1 and CDR2 from the germline V gene are MRHNA and SNTAGT. V was clipped by 2 bases and J by 4 bases, with 17 bases between them. There are 16 residues in the CDR3. The CDR3 region is CASSDRGDPKRTEAFF. The CDR3 nucleotides read TGTGCCAGCAGTGACAGGGGTGACCCAAAGCGCACTGAAGCTTTCTTT.

The CDR3 region is CASSARRLPDYEQYF. DNA for the CDR3: TGTGCCAGCAGCGCACGACGGCTTCCCGACTACGAGCAGTACTTC. This rearrangement joins TRBV21-1 to TRBJ2-7; TRBD1, the table's D call, was not compared with the DNA. TRBV21-1 is classified as a pseudogene. CDR3 size: 15 residues.

This clonotype occurred a few times. This chain links TRBV20-1 with TRBJ1-2; D remains ambiguous. V lost 0 bases, J lost 6 bases, and 11 bases lay in between. CDR1 and CDR2 (germline): DFQATT, SNEGSKA (reference sequence). This CDR3 is 13 amino acids long. The CDR3 is CSARDPTEDGYTF. The CDR3 DNA follows: TGCAGTGCTAGAGATCCAACAGAGGATGGCTACACCTTC.

The gene calls are TRBV25-1 and TRBJ2-1; 9 nucleotides align to TRBD2. The CDR3 length is 13 residues. Germline-derived CDR1 and CDR2 are MGHDK and SYGVNS. V lost 6 bases to trimming and J lost 4 bases; unmatched junction nucleotides: 1. CDR3 amino acids: CASSAGGYNEQFF. The CDR3 region has the DNA TGTGCCAGCAGCGCGGGGGGGTACAATGAGCAGTTCTTC.

The V call is TRBV27, the J call TRBJ1-2; perhaps TRBD1 as D (5 bases). The CDR3 extends over 14 amino acids. V was cut by 3 bases and J by 6 bases, with 14 bases left in between. The germline V gene has CDR1 MNHEY and CDR2 SMNVEV (reference sequence). DNA of the CDR3: TGTGCCAGCAGTTTCACTCCAGGGCGGGATGGCTACACCTTC. This gives the protein CASSFTPGRDGYTF.

The chain joins TRBV6-5 to TRBJ2-2, with TRBD2 as a possible D gene (5 bases). This CDR3 has 16 residues. V shed 0 bases and J shed 6 bases, with 14 bases lying between them. Germline lookup yields CDR1 MNHEY and CDR2 SVGAGI. CDR3 region: CASSYSASSVPGELFF. Written as DNA, the CDR3 is TGTGCCAGCAGTTACTCTGCTAGCTCGGTGCCCGGGGAGCTGTTTTTT.

V and J are TRBV20-1 and TRBJ1-6, with 7 positions matching TRBD1. CDR1 and CDR2 from the germline V gene are DFQATT and SNEGSKA (reference sequence). V was pared by 0 bases and J by 9 bases, with 11 bases of the junction left unmatched. CDR3 length equals 16 residues. The CDR3 loop is CSARDRAGQESSPLHF. The CDR3 DNA reads TGCAGTGCTAGAGATCGAGCTGGACAGGAGAGTTCACCCCTCCACTTT.

This clonotype has a handful of counts. The J gene is TRBJ2-7, the V gene TRBV20-1; 7 bases line up with TRBD2. The CDR3 contains 14 residues. Germline-derived CDR1 and CDR2 are DFQATT and SNEGSKA (reference sequence). The ends lost 3 bases at V and 0 bases at J; junction bases unmatched: 5. For the CDR3, the DNA is TGCAGTGCTAGGGGGCTAGCGGCCTCCTACGAGCAGTACTTC. It is translated as CSARGLAASYEQYF.

This clonotype was recorded at least ten times. The chain is built from TRBV20-1 and TRBJ2-1; 8 bases line up with TRBD2. Germline loops: CDR1 DFQATT, CDR2 SNEGSKA (reference sequence). J gave up 5 bases and V 5 bases, and 11 bases lay outside the gene matches. The CDR3 sequence is 15 residues long. CDR3 in DNA: TGCAGTGCTCCCGAAGGGGAGCGGGGGCACAATGAGCAGTTCTTC. It specifies CSAPEGERGHNEQFF.

In this sample, this clonotype turned up a few times. This rearrangement joins TRBV20-1 to TRBJ1-1, with TRBD1 identical over 8 bases. The J segment lost 2 bases and the V segment lost 6 bases, leaving 11 bases of the junction unmatched. Germline V gives CDR1 DFQATT, CDR2 SNEGSKA (reference sequence). The CDR3 extends over 15 amino acids. The CDR3 DNA follows: TGCAGTGCCCCAAGAAGGACAGGGTTAAACACTGAAGCTTTCTTT. This gives the protein CSAPRRTGLNTEAFF.

The chain recombines TRBV7-9 with TRBJ2-1; no definite D call. CDR1 is SEHNR and CDR2 is FQNEAQ in the germline V gene (reference sequence). The CDR3 extends over 16 amino acids. V gave up 4 bases and J gave up 1 base, with 14 bases separating them. The CDR3 DNA follows: TGTGCCAGCAGCTCAACTGTCCCCCGGTCCTACAATGAGCAGTTCTTC. Its translation: CASSSTVPRSYNEQFF.

This clonotype has more than one count but fewer than ten. V and J are TRBV12-3 or TRBV12-4 and TRBJ1-1, with no clear D. The CDR3 runs to 14 residues. Trimming shortened V by 2 bases and J by 0 bases, and 7 bases separated the two germline ends. Here the CDR3 reads CASSLRQVNTEAFF. CDR3 nucleotides: TGTGCCAGCAGTTTACGGCAGGTGAACACTGAAGCTTTCTTT.

V usage is TRBV5-6 and J usage is TRBJ1-1; D not resolved. There are 15 residues in the CDR3. V gave up 2 bases and J gave up 1 base, with 12 bases separating them. Germline values: CDR1 SGHDT, CDR2 YYEEEE. CDR3 sequence reads: CASSFLDLENTEAFF. CDR3 in DNA: TGTGCCAGCAGCTTTTTGGACTTAGAGAACACTGAAGCTTTCTTT.

This clonotype was recorded at least ten times. The chain links TRBV5-1 to TRBJ1-2; D unresolved. Germline CDR1 SGHRS, CDR2 YFSETQ. Trimming removed 2 bases at V and 2 bases at J, with 10 bases between. This CDR3 comprises 14 residues. As DNA, the CDR3 is TGCGCCAGCAGCTTTGGCCCCGGAAACTATGGCTACACCTTC. Translation: CASSFGPGNYGYTF.